This TCR beta chain originates from a study of cytomegalovirus exposure and HLA in healthy donors listed by TCRdb under 2017. With regard to the full study: An earlier analysis of some 600 of the donors reported about 280 Gb of sequence data and around 110 million unique TCR beta sequences obtained from about 179 million T cells. Five DR-DQ haplotypes were treated as single units for association and clustering because of strong linkage in the cohort. Of the approximately 400 genotyped donors, about 84% fell in the genetic ancestry cluster associated with self-reported Caucasian donors. The study was designed to test whether signatures of past pathogen exposure could be identified by cataloging public T cell receptors. An early release that covered several hundred HLA-typed donors contained around 300 gigabases of sequencing data and about 84 million unique TCR sequences. Besides the first cohort of roughly 640 subjects, a separate validation cohort made up of 120 different subjects was used. A later genetic analysis used genome-wide SNP genotypes for about 65% of the roughly 670 donors, treating that subset as a discovery cohort. In an earlier analysis of a few hundred of the donors, high-throughput TCR beta sequencing was used to judge whether each TCR beta V gene segment behaved as functional or pseudogenic. All discovery cohort repertoires had been generated using a single sequencing platform. Donor age, sex, ethnicity and CMV serostatus were compiled together with the repertoire data. In a later analysis, previously published TCR beta repertoires from several hundred donors were re-analyzed and high-resolution HLA genotyping was added so that TCR occurrence patterns could be studied. The number of typed donors differed by locus: roughly 620-630 for A, B, C, DRB1 and DQB1; 500 to 550 for DQA1; about 600 for DPA1; and about 450 for DPB1. HLA typing included class I and class II loci at four-digit resolution. The later analysis used no new phenotypic data to find candidate immune exposures, relying instead on TCR beta sequences and their occurrence across donors. The study profiled the T cell repertoires of about 640 subjects by immunosequencing and related them to cytomegalovirus serostatus. The study combined high-throughput TCR immunosequencing, statistical association of individual TCRs with disease status, and machine learning to predict cytomegalovirus infection status. Among approximately 370 genotyped donors of the cohort, an average of around 240,000 unique TCR beta nucleotide sequences was sequenced per donor, of which about 18% were non-productive. Study-wide conclusions, independent of this receptor: It was suggested by the authors that the approach could potentially be generalized to other disease states and immunological phenotypes. In this cohort, only TCR beta chains were sequenced, and detectable features were limited by the absence of alpha or paired-chain data. According to a later analysis, TCR association rates differed among HLA loci, with DRB1 alleles showing the most associated TCRs and HLA-C alleles showing the fewest. The classifier was reported to diagnose cytomegalovirus status with high specificity and sensitivity in both the original cohort and the validation cohort. About 17 rarely observed V segments, including chromosome 9 orphons, were excluded from the earlier analysis of approximately 500 of the donors because counts were too low. The study gave a list of more than 150 TCR beta chains associated with cytomegalovirus. An association between a missense DCLRE1C variant and V-gene and J-gene trimming of TCR beta chains was found in a later genetic analysis and replicated in an independent cohort. In a later genetic analysis, fewer N-insertions in productive TCRs were reported among donors in an Asian-associated ancestry cluster than the 666-donor mean. Linkage disequilibrium might explain the correlated functional status among segregating V segments, but an unknown experimental factor could not be ruled out. Several of the top co-occurrence clusters appeared to be linked to parvovirus B19, influenza, CMV and Epstein-Barr virus, according to a later analysis. The 87-base-pair reads could not distinguish some IMGT-functional V segments, including TRBV6-2 and TRBV6-3, so those segments were excluded. HLA typing was unavailable for some donors at each locus, so association tests used only the typed subset. Broadly in line with IMGT annotations, most TCR beta V segments showed up in productive rearrangements about 90% or about 30% of the time in an earlier analysis of some 590 of the donors. While some public TCRs were present in many individuals, most TCR sequences turned up only very rarely across donors. The presence/absence analyses assumed that sequencing depth was roughly uniform across donors, and that assumption may not be true. Three of the identified cytomegalovirus-associated TCR beta chains were confirmed in vitro to be specific for cytomegalovirus antigens. The sequencing pipeline was judged likely to have produced a cluster of highly shared sequence variants as a technical artifact. A further reported finding was that TCR beta sequences accurately predicted the HLA-A and HLA-B alleles for most subjects in the first cohort. When HLA alleles, especially DR and DQ, strongly co-occurred, TCR associations were difficult to assign to individual alleles. A later analysis associated 16,951 TCR beta sequences with specific HLA alleles at a false discovery rate of 0.05. A later analysis found that HLA-associated TCR beta chains were more clonally expanded and had lower generation probabilities than equally common non-associated chains. Immune exposure information for the cohort was limited to CMV serostatus. According to a later analysis, most CMV-associated TCR beta chains appeared to be HLA-restricted, and the HLA associations seemed to be driven largely by CMV exposure.

The library came from the immunoSEQ multiplex PCR assay. A mixture of 60 forward primers for TCR Vbeta segments and 13 reverse primers for TCR Jbeta segments was used in the multiplex PCR. A multiplex PCR assay on genomic DNA amplified the CDR3 region of rearranged TCR beta genes. The amplified TCR beta libraries were sequenced on the Illumina HiSeq System as 87-base-pair reads. The study's processing was this. In a later analysis, 77 million or so unique TCR beta chains were counted across the roughly 610 repertoires, and approximately 11 million of these chains were shared by at least two donors. To remove PCR and sequencing errors, raw reads were error-corrected and collapsed into unique sequences using a nearest-neighbor algorithm that merged closely related sequences. Alignment of CDR3 sequences to IMGT reference sequences was used to assign V, D and J gene segments. For a sequence to be retained, a match of at least six nucleotides was required to both a V gene segment and a J gene segment. A rearrangement was called productive if the CDR3 had no stop codons and remained in frame with V and J, and every other rearrangement was called non-productive. CDR3 was defined by IMGT convention, running from the second conserved V-encoded cysteine to the conserved J-encoded phenylalanine. The earlier analysis of some 540 of the donors excluded any sequence lacking an unambiguous match to a single V gene segment. In an earlier analysis of around 600 of the donors, V segments were called functional above 56.7% productive rearrangements and were called segregating when the between-donor standard deviation exceeded 5%. A statistical classification framework was developed to diagnose cytomegalovirus status using the catalog of TCR beta chain sequences. In a later analysis, TCR nucleotide sequences were compared against IMGT/GENE-DB human TR gene sequences so that V and J genes could be assigned. In a later analysis, CDR3 sequences and most-parsimonious VDJ recombination scenarios were assigned using the TCRdist pipeline. In a later analysis, each TCR beta chain was defined by its CDR3 amino acid sequence together with its V-gene family, and reads lacking a unique V-gene family were excluded. In a later analysis, a few hundred highly shared, low-generation-probability nucleotide sequences were removed to address suspected cross-contamination and a sequencing artifact. In a later analysis, a clonal expansion index was calculated for each public chain from normalized within-repertoire ranks of inferred template counts. In a later analysis, generation probabilities were computed with a VDJ recombination model fitted to out-of-frame rearrangements, and the resulting probabilities were checked against IGoR. A later analysis scored TCR-TCR, TCR-HLA and TCR-CMV co-occurrence with hypergeometric tests, applying a repertoire-size bias correction to TCR pairs. In a later analysis, false discovery rates were estimated by permuting HLA or CMV assignments 20 times. In a later analysis, co-occurring TCRs were grouped with DBSCAN, and TCRdist sequence similarity was added when clustering was performed within HLA-allele-positive subsets. Repertoires with fewer than 30,000 or more than 120,000 public chains were left out of co-occurrence clustering, as were about 5 repertoires with anomalous nucleotide sharing. This is the immuneACCESS table as TCRdb keeps it, with only in-frame sequences that have V and J called. A part of the clones is gone; compared with another copy, unresolved V genes explain less than half, and the rest is unexplained. V and J calls and clone size are as listed in that table; D and trimming were resolved from the DNA. The sample table contains 90,000 to 120,000 clones; only one count was recorded for 82% of them. The ten top clones hold approximately 2.6% of the sample.

Trimming leaves V shorter by 5 bases and J shorter by 11 bases, with the junction holding 10 bases beyond the gene matches. The CDR3, cysteine through phenylalanine, is 13 amino acids long. The only DNA kept is the CDR3, 39 bases in frame from the first base. The germline V gene yields SGHAT for CDR1 and FQNNGV for CDR2. Remarks on this clone: Its antigen specificity is not known. Per-nucleotide qualities are absent, and no much larger clonotype sits a single base away.

The cohort consisted of 650 to 700 healthy bone marrow donors. At the time of sampling, every cohort member was nominally healthy, though immune exposures that went unrecorded were likely present. The donor was CMV seropositive and belonged to the group of more than 250 seropositive cohort members. A peripheral blood sample was provided by each donor, and peripheral blood mononuclear cells were used for TCR beta sequencing. The Qiagen DNeasy Blood Extraction Kit was used to extract genomic DNA from the blood cell samples. The chain is made from TRBV11-2 and TRBJ1-2, with 8 bases matching TRBD1. This clonotype was sampled from a man younger than 45 in good health and CMV-seropositive. Sequencing used PBMCs. The sequence in DNA is TGTGCCAGCAGCGAGGACAGGGCCGTAGGATACACCTTC. This translates into CASSEDRAVGYTF.